This T cell receptor (beta chain) stems from a study of T cells in Graves' hyperthyroidism and ophthalmopathy. This clonotype was seen a single time. Researchers took RNA transcripts and amplified the TCR beta CDR3 regions from them. The TCR CDR3 was amplified in a first-round RT-PCR using the HTBI primer set. MiXCR was run by TCRdb on the multiplex PCR reads, yielding one entry per CDR3 protein. This table holds 530,000 or so distinct CDR3 sequences, around 22% found once. Germline V CDR1 and CDR2: LNHDA, SQIVND (reference sequence). The junction had 8 bases not matched to a gene; V was cut back by 7 bases and J by 2 bases. The CDR3 loop spans 15 amino acids.

Source material: blood. The chain combines TRBV19 with TRBJ1-1; 9 bases are a match to TRBD1. This sequence originates from a woman younger than 45 with Graves' ophthalmopathy. The CDR3 DNA reads TGTGCCAGTAACCAGGACAGGGGACTAAACACTGAAGCTTTCTTT. It specifies CASNQDRGLNTEAFF.